The sample holds many counts of the clone carrying this TCR beta chain. The length of the CDR3 is 15 residues. The V and J ends lost 4 bases and 9 bases, in that order; junction bases with no gene match: 11. Germline V gives CDR1 SGHRS, CDR2 YFSETQ. TCRdb re-analysed the 5' RACE reads in MiXCR, keeping a single row per CDR3 protein. Among about 54,000 distinct CDR3 sequences listed, 15% to 20% were seen once. Input material: naive CD4+ T cells sorted from blood. The subset denotes: naive CD4+ T cells, CD4+CD45RA+CD25-. V gene TRBV5-1 combines with J gene TRBJ2-1; 9 bases agree with TRBD1. The clonotype was recovered from a female donor with breast cancer. This CDR3 is CASSVRDRARGEQFF. CDR3 DNA: TGCGCCAGCAGCGTCCGGGACAGGGCTCGGGGTGAGCAGTTCTTC.